The present entry profiles one T cell receptor beta chain with its context. Its target is not known. Compared with germline, one end of the junction differs, possibly owing to a read error. This sample is part of a study of T cell responses to AZD1222 COVID-19 vaccine. CDR1 is MNHEY and CDR2 is SVGEGT in the germline V gene. CDR3 length: 12 residues. TCRdb's copy holds only in-frame clones and misses some; the assay was immunoSEQ multiplex PCR. The table lists approximately 110,000 clones, 80% to 90% of them singletons. Study observations and caveats: Spike-specific TCR breadth and depth rose after two AZD1222 doses. At study baseline, merely roughly 6 AZD1222 recipients were seropositive.

This rearrangement joins TRBV6-2 or TRBV6-3 to TRBJ2-3; D is possibly TRBD2 (5 bases). Here the sequenced sample was peripheral blood, taken on day 0 of AZD1222 vaccination. The TCR comes from an adult in good health. The CDR3 here is CASSSLADTQYF. CDR3 DNA: TGTGCCAGCAGTTCTCTAGCAGACACGCAGTATTTT.